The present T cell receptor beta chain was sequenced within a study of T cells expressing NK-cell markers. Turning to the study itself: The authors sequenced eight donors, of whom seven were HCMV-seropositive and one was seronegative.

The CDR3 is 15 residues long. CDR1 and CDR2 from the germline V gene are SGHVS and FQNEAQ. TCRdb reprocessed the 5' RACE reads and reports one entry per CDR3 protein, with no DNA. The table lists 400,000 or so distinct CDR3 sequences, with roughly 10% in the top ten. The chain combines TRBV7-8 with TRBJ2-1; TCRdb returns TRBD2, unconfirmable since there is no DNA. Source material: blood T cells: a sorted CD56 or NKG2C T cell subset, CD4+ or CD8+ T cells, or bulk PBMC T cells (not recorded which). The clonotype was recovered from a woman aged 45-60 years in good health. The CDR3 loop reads CASSLGRGSTRLQFF.